A single sample gave rise to the 16 T cell receptor beta chains below, sequenced in a study of blood T cell repertoires in COVID-19. The table came from immunoSEQ multiplex PCR; TCRdb's copy has only in-frame clones and leaves some out. Of about 230,000 clones in the sample, approximately 82% were seen once. The specimen sequenced was peripheral blood. The receptors were sampled from a woman in her 70s with active or convalescent COVID-19.

The J gene is TRBJ2-5, the V gene TRBV2, with a tentative D call TRBD2 (5 bases). Germline V CDR1 and CDR2: SNHLY, FYNNEI. V was cut by 5 bases and J by 2 bases, with 12 bases left in between. The CDR3 totals 14 residues. CDR3 residues: CASSWATIQETQYF. In DNA form, the CDR3 reads TGTGCCAGCAGTTGGGCGACTATTCAAGAGACCCAGTACTTC.

This clone occurred a few times. The rearrangement joins TRBV11-2 to TRBJ2-2, with 7 bases that match TRBD2. V shed 1 base, J shed 6 bases, and the junction held 2 bases outside the gene matches. This CDR3 has 14 amino acids. Germline assignment: CDR1 SGHAT and CDR2 FQNNGV. DNA for the CDR3: TGTGCCAGCAGCTTAGTGGGGGGGGCCGGGGAGCTGTTTTTT. Translated, it gives CASSLVGGAGELFF.

This clone has only one observation. CDR3 sequence: CASSAGSGNTIYF. CDR3 DNA: TGCGCCAGCAGCGCAGGTTCAGGAAACACCATATATTTT. The chain uses TRBV5-1 and TRBJ1-3, with D hard to call. Per germline, CDR1 SGHRS and CDR2 YFSETQ. The length of the CDR3 is 13 residues. Trimming cost V 4 bases and J 4 bases, with 9 bases left between them.

The rearrangement links TRBV6-2 or TRBV6-3 to TRBJ2-3; D not resolved. V was cut by 3 bases and J by 0 bases, with 13 bases left in between. This CDR3 has 16 amino acids. In germline, CDR1 is MNHEY, CDR2 SVGEGT. CDR3 bases: TGTGCCAGCAGTTATAGCAGCTACCCTAGCACAGATACGCAGTATTTT. Translation: CASSYSSYPSTDTQYF.

The J gene is TRBJ2-5, the V gene TRBV5-1; perhaps TRBD2 as D (6 bases). The V gene lost 4 bases and the J gene lost 1 base, with 14 bases spanning the gap. Germline values: CDR1 SGHRS, CDR2 YFSETQ. The CDR3 has 15 residues. CDR3 DNA sequence: TGCGCCAGCAGCCCTTTAGCGGAAGCCCAAGAGACCCAGTACTTC. Amino acids: CASSPLAEAQETQYF.

The CDR3 loop is CASSRGGANTGELFF. The CDR3 nucleotides read TGTGCCAGCAGCCGCGGGGGGGCGAACACCGGGGAGCTGTTTTTT. The rearrangement joins TRBV7-3 to TRBJ2-2; 9 bases agree with TRBD2. The CDR3 spans 15 residues. CDR1 is SGHTA, CDR2 FQGTGA, per germline. With V trimmed by 5 bases and J by 0 bases, 1 base remained unmatched.

The chain is built from TRBV5-1 and TRBJ1-1; no definite D call. Germline V CDR1 and CDR2: SGHRS, YFSETQ. The CDR3 length is 15 residues. The V end lost 1 base, the J end lost 0 bases, and 10 bases lay between the germline ends. CDR3 sequence: CASSLIGSVNTEAFF. CDR3 bases: TGCGCCAGCAGCTTGATAGGCAGCGTGAACACTGAAGCTTTCTTT.

V usage is TRBV29-1 and J usage is TRBJ1-1; 7 bases align to TRBD1. V lost 5 bases to trimming and J lost 7 bases; unmatched junction nucleotides: 10. CDR1 SQVTM and CDR2 ANQGSEA come from the germline V gene. CDR3 size: 13 residues. The CDR3 sequence: CSVKPQGDVEAFF. The CDR3 DNA sequence: TGCAGCGTTAAGCCTCAGGGGGATGTTGAAGCTTTCTTT. Full variable domain (outside the CDR3, taken from reference TRBV29-1 and TRBJ1-1): SAVISQKPSRDICQRGTSLTIQCQVDSQVTMMFWYRQQPGQSLTLIATANQGSEATYESGFVIDKFPISRPNLTFSTLTVSNMSPEDSSIYLCSVKPQGDVEAFFGQGTRLTVV.

The chain employs TRBV27 and TRBJ1-4, with D perhaps TRBD1 (5 bases). The CDR3 covers 15 residues. The germline V gene has CDR1 MNHEY and CDR2 SMNVEV (reference sequence). Trimming removed 2 bases from V and 3 bases from J, with 10 bases in between. In DNA, the CDR3 is TGTGCCAGCAGTTTAACAGGAAGGTCTAATGAAAAACTGTTTTTT. Protein: CASSLTGRSNEKLFF.

This clone was counted between two and nine times. The rearrangement links TRBV30 to TRBJ1-5; possible D gene TRBD1, 6 bases. The CDR3 spans 14 residues. CDR1 GTSNPN and CDR2 SVGIG come from the germline V gene (reference sequence). V was shortened by 3 bases and J by 4 bases, with 13 bases between the two germline ends. CDR3 bases: TGTGCCTGGAGCCAAGGGGGGGGGAATCAGCCCCAGCATTTT. Its translation: CAWSQGGGNQPQHF.

The chain joins TRBV19 to TRBJ1-5; a possible D gene is TRBD1 (6 bases). Trimming stripped 3 bases from V and 2 bases from J, with 11 bases between. Germline CDR1 LNHDA, CDR2 SQIVND (reference sequence). This CDR3 region has 15 residues. The CDR3, as DNA: TGTGCCAGTAGTATGAGAGGGGGTGGCAATCAGCCCCAGCATTTT. It encodes CASSMRGGGNQPQHF. The full variable domain, rest sourced from reference TRBV19 and TRBJ1-5, is DGGITQSPKYLFRKEGQNVTLSCEQNLNHDAMYWYRQDPGQGLRLIYYSQIVNDFQKGDIAEGYSVSREKKESFPLTVTSAQKNPTAFYLCASSMRGGGNQPQHFGDGTRLSIL.

Only one count was recorded for this clone. Different DNA sequences within this sample yield the same CDR3. The genes are TRBV19 and TRBJ1-2; D may be TRBD1 (5 bases). CDR3 length equals 11 residues. Germline-derived CDR1 and CDR2 are LNHDA and SQIVND (reference sequence). V was trimmed by 5 bases and J by 8 bases, leaving 9 bases between them. The CDR3 spells CASSPGYGYTF. In DNA form, the CDR3 reads TGTGCCAGTAGTCCAGGGTACGGCTACACCTTC.

This clone appeared a single time. The gene calls are TRBV12-3 or TRBV12-4 and TRBJ1-5; 7 bases agree with TRBD1. V lost 7 bases and J lost 6; bases outside the gene matches: 6. The CDR3 loop spans 13 amino acids. In DNA form, the CDR3 reads TGTGCCAGCAACCAGGGGGTAGGTCAGCCCCAGCATTTT. It translates to CASNQGVGQPQHF.

The rearrangement joins TRBV7-8 to TRBJ1-6; D perhaps matches TRBD1 (6 bases). Trimming removed 2 bases from V and 2 bases from J, with 19 bases in between. Germline CDR1 is SGHVS and CDR2 is FQNEAQ. This CDR3 spans 19 amino acids. In DNA, the CDR3 is TGTGCCAGCAGCTTACTCGGATCCCTGAGGGGGACCTATAATTCACCCCTCCACTTT. Translated, it gives CASSLLGSLRGTYNSPLHF.

This clone was detected only a few times. The chain has TRBV4-1 and TRBJ2-3; TRBD2 agrees at 9 bases. This CDR3 is built from 15 residues. The V segment lost 5 bases and the J segment 3 bases; nucleotides outside the gene matches: 6. Germline values: CDR1 MGHRA, CDR2 YSYEKL. This CDR3 is CASSFSSGETDTQYF. CDR3 DNA: TGCGCCAGCAGCTTCTCTAGCGGGGAAACAGATACGCAGTATTTT.

The J gene is TRBJ1-2, the V gene TRBV5-4; D possibly corresponds to TRBD1 (6 bases). Looked up from germline, CDR1 is SGHNT and CDR2 is YYREEE (reference sequence). This CDR3 has 15 amino acids. V shed 0 bases and J shed 1 base, with 10 bases lying between them. The CDR3 bases are TGTGCCAGCAGCTTGGAGTTGGGACATAACTATGGCTACACCTTC. Translating gives CASSLELGHNYGYTF.